Listed below are T cell receptor beta chains from one sample, sequenced in a study of blood T cell repertoires in COVID-19. Some clones are missing from TCRdb's copy, which holds only in-frame ones; the method was immunoSEQ multiplex PCR. The sample contains more than 200,000 clones, around 87% of which appear only once. Source material: PBMCs or T cells enriched from blood (not recorded which). All receptors come from a man aged 30 to 39 in a cohort exposed to, infected with or recovered from COVID-19 (not recorded which). Both conserved end residues are part of each CDR3. A D gene is named only where the DNA matches it firmly. Clone size appears in some rows only: once, few, many, or a class for an expanded clone.

clone_size,v_call,d_call,j_call,cdr3_aa,cdr3_nt
once,TRBV20-1,NA,TRBJ1-1,CSASRGVLVMNTEAFF,TGCAGTGCTAGTCGGGGAGTTCTAGTTATGAACACTGAAGCTTTCTTT
NA,TRBV18,NA,TRBJ1-1,CASSPRTAQRTEAFF,TGTGCCAGCTCACCACGGACAGCCCAACGCACTGAAGCTTTCTTT
NA,TRBV6-5,TRBD2,TRBJ2-7,CASSPRGDEQYF,TGTGCCAGCAGCCCCCGGGGGGACGAGCAGTACTTC
NA,TRBV7-7,TRBD1,TRBJ1-1,CASSLVLGQVVTEAFF,TGTGCTAGCAGCTTAGTTCTCGGACAGGTGGTCACTGAAGCTTTCTTT
NA,TRBV27,TRBD1,TRBJ1-1,CASSNSWDSLRPFF,TGTGCCAGCAGTAACTCTTGGGACAGTTTGCGGCCTTTCTTT
NA,TRBV18,TRBD1,TRBJ2-3,CASSPGQGNTDTQYF,TGTGCCAGCTCACCGGGACAGGGGAACACAGATACGCAGTATTTT
NA,TRBV28,NA,TRBJ2-1,CASSPPGGGRNEQFF,TGTGCCAGCAGTCCTCCAGGAGGAGGGCGAAATGAGCAGTTCTTC
NA,TRBV7-2,TRBD1,TRBJ2-6,CASSQYTGAGANVLTF,TGTGCCAGCAGCCAATATACAGGGGCTGGGGCCAACGTCCTGACTTTC
NA,TRBV19,NA,TRBJ2-6,CASSIDPGPSGANVLTF,TGTGCCAGTAGTATAGATCCCGGTCCCTCTGGGGCCAACGTCCTGACTTTC
NA,TRBV3-1/TRBV3-2,NA,TRBJ2-5,CASSHWRHNQETQYF,TGTGCCAGCAGCCACTGGCGACACAACCAAGAGACCCAGTACTTC
NA,TRBV18,NA,TRBJ1-1,CASSRLGANTEAFF,TGTGCCAGCTCACGGCTGGGGGCGAACACTGAAGCTTTCTTT
NA,TRBV28,NA,TRBJ2-2,CASSLSAGAGTGELFF,TGTGCCAGCAGTTTATCTGCAGGGGCCGGCACCGGGGAGCTGTTTTTT
NA,TRBV6-5,TRBD2,TRBJ2-1,CASSYSVLAGVEQFF,TGTGCCAGCAGTTACTCTGTACTAGCGGGAGTTGAGCAGTTCTTC
NA,TRBV28,NA,TRBJ1-2,CASRSQGSNGYTF,TGTGCCAGCAGATCTCAGGGTAGTAATGGCTACACCTTC
NA,TRBV11-2,TRBD1,TRBJ1-3,CASDARTGTGNTIYF,TGTGCCAGCGACGCCCGGACAGGGACAGGAAACACCATATATTTT
NA,TRBV27,TRBD2,TRBJ2-5,CASSLSRGGGGETQYF,TGTGCCAGCAGTTTATCCCGCGGGGGAGGCGGCGAGACCCAGTACTTC
NA,TRBV5-6,NA,TRBJ2-2,CASSLDRNTGELFF,TGTGCCAGCAGCTTGGATCGGAACACCGGGGAGCTGTTTTTT
NA,TRBV27,TRBD1,TRBJ1-6,CASSLRPTGDNSPLHF,TGTGCCAGCAGTTTACGTCCGACAGGGGATAATTCACCCCTCCACTTT
NA,TRBV4-2,NA,TRBJ2-7,CASSQVEGSYEQYF,TGTGCCAGCAGCCAAGTTGAGGGTTCCTACGAGCAGTACTTC
NA,TRBV6-4,TRBD1,TRBJ2-3,CASSQDRVPTDTQYF,TGTGCCAGCAGCCAGGACAGGGTGCCGACAGATACGCAGTATTTT
NA,TRBV2,NA,TRBJ1-1,CATLGGNTEAFF,TGTGCCACTCTGGGAGGGAACACTGAAGCTTTCTTT
NA,TRBV3-1/TRBV3-2,TRBD2,TRBJ2-1,CASTQRITSGSYNEQFF,TGTGCCAGCACCCAAAGGATTACTAGCGGGTCCTACAATGAGCAGTTCTTC
few,TRBV4-3,TRBD2,TRBJ2-7,CASSQDLLGELAGGLFGYEQYF,TGCGCCAGCAGCCAAGACCTTCTAGGTGAACTAGCGGGAGGTCTCTTCGGCTACGAGCAGTACTTC
few,TRBV9,NA,TRBJ1-6,CASSTTGNSPLHF,TGTGCCAGCAGCACCACGGGTAATTCACCCCTCCACTTT
NA,TRBV7-2,TRBD1,TRBJ2-4,CASSSRGRTGGFGNIQYF,TGTGCCAGCAGCTCCCGAGGGAGGACAGGGGGTTTTGGAAACATTCAGTACTTC
NA,TRBV28,NA,TRBJ1-1,CASSFVQKNTEAFF,TGTGCCAGCAGTTTTGTGCAGAAGAACACTGAAGCTTTCTTT
NA,TRBV2,TRBD2,TRBJ2-5,CASSVAGRGETQYF,TGTGCCAGCAGCGTAGCGGGGCGGGGGGAGACCCAGTACTTC
NA,TRBV4-1,NA,TRBJ1-4,CASSQGGSAEKLFF,TGCGCCAGCAGCCAAGGAGGGTCGGCTGAAAAACTGTTTTTT
NA,TRBV20-1,NA,TRBJ2-7,CSATERQYF,TGCAGTGCTACGGAGCGGCAGTACTTC
once,TRBV3-1/TRBV3-2,TRBD2,TRBJ2-5,CASSPPGGPQETQYF,TGTGCCAGCAGCCCCCCGGGGGGGCCTCAAGAGACCCAGTACTTC
NA,TRBV28,NA,TRBJ1-6,CASSQERLYNSPLHF,TGTGCCAGCAGCCAGGAGCGGTTATATAATTCACCCCTCCACTTT
NA,TRBV28,NA,TRBJ1-5,CASFPGGPNNQPQHF,TGTGCCAGCTTCCCGGGTGGTCCGAATAATCAGCCCCAGCATTTT
NA,TRBV27,TRBD2,TRBJ2-1,CASSLLTSGFGYNEQFF,TGTGCCAGCAGTCTTCTGACTAGCGGGTTTGGTTACAATGAGCAGTTCTTC
NA,TRBV9,TRBD1,TRBJ1-6,CASSVRQGGPLHF,TGTGCCAGCAGCGTACGACAGGGCGGGCCCCTCCACTTT
NA,TRBV6-5,TRBD1,TRBJ1-3,CASSYGTGRTGNTIYF,TGTGCCAGCAGTTACGGGACAGGGAGGACCGGAAACACCATATATTTT
few,TRBV4-1,NA,TRBJ2-2,CASSQDARVHTGELFF,TGCGCCAGCAGCCAAGATGCGAGGGTCCACACCGGGGAGCTGTTTTTT
NA,TRBV27,NA,TRBJ2-7,CASSAAIGQGYEQYF,TGTGCCAGCAGTGCCGCTATCGGACAAGGCTACGAGCAGTACTTC
once,TRBV7-9,NA,TRBJ1-4,CASSSRTGRELFF,TGTGCCAGCAGCTCCCGAACCGGGAGGGAACTGTTTTTT
NA,TRBV18,TRBD2,TRBJ2-1,CASSPLLAGIYNEQFF,TGTGCCAGCTCACCACTGCTAGCGGGGATATACAATGAGCAGTTCTTC
NA,TRBV5-1,TRBD2,TRBJ2-5,CASTARAGGETQYF,TGCGCCAGCACCGCCCGGGCGGGAGGAGAGACCCAGTACTTC
NA,TRBV23-1,TRBD2,TRBJ2-1,CASSQGTSGRAINEQFF,TGCGCCAGCAGTCAAGGGACTAGCGGGAGGGCCATCAATGAGCAGTTCTTC
once,TRBV27,TRBD1,TRBJ1-6,CASSGTGLRTPLHF,TGTGCCAGCAGTGGGACAGGTCTTAGGACACCCCTCCACTTT
once,TRBV9,NA,TRBJ2-2,CASSVGGTRGGELFF,TGTGCCAGCAGCGTAGGGGGGACAAGGGGCGGGGAGCTGTTTTTT
NA,TRBV6-5,NA,TRBJ2-7,CASSYGLHYEQYF,TGTGCCAGCAGTTACGGACTTCACTACGAGCAGTACTTC
NA,TRBV5-1,NA,TRBJ2-7,CARKNSYEQYF,TGCGCGAGGAAGAACTCCTACGAGCAGTACTTC
NA,TRBV12-3/TRBV12-4,NA,TRBJ1-1,CASSYTVNTEAFF,TGTGCCAGCAGTTATACAGTGAACACTGAAGCTTTCTTT
NA,TRBV28,TRBD1,TRBJ1-3,CASSLELGGTAGNTIYF,TGTGCCAGCAGTTTAGAGCTTGGAGGGACAGCTGGAAACACCATATATTTT
NA,TRBV7-9,TRBD2,TRBJ2-5,CASSFLAGEETQYF,TGTGCCAGCAGCTTCCTAGCGGGAGAAGAGACCCAGTACTTC
NA,TRBV15,TRBD2,TRBJ2-7,CATSRDRLRLAGPLSSYEQYF,TGTGCCACCAGCAGAGATCGTCTACGGCTAGCGGGGCCCCTTAGCTCCTACGAGCAGTACTTC